This T cell receptor (beta chain) was captured in a study of shared clonotypes between healthy human individuals. V lost 5 bases, J lost 0 bases, and 6 bases stayed unmatched. Per germline, CDR1 MDHEN and CDR2 SYDVKM. The CDR3 has 16 residues. Assay used: immunoSEQ multiplex PCR; TCRdb lists only in-frame clones, some missing. The sample comprises 110,000 or so clones, under 70% of which are singletons, and roughly 24% rests with the top ten. This TCR was recovered from a woman aged 30 to 39 in good health. The V call is TRBV28, the J call TRBJ2-2; 7 bases map to TRBD2. The sequencing sample was made of memory CD8+ T cells sorted from blood. The sample's subset: CD45RO+ cells pooled with CCR7-negative TemRA cells. The CDR3 loop reads CASSPPLAANTGELFF. CDR3 sequence (DNA): TGTGCCAGCAGTCCCCCCCTAGCGGCGAACACCGGGGAGCTGTTTTTT.